The rows below give T cell receptor beta chains drawn from one sample of a study of shared clonotypes between healthy human individuals. Repertoires were generated with immunoSEQ multiplex PCR, while TCRdb's copy carries only in-frame clones and drops some. This sample carries a few hundred thousand clones, roughly 70% of them seen once, and the ten largest clones take about 9.4%. What was sequenced was memory CD4+ T cells sorted from blood. The origin of the receptors is a man aged 25-45 years in good health. Both conserved end residues are part of each CDR3. The D gene is left open where the match is weak. A row's size may be missing; if present it is once, few, many or a size class.

>TRBV6-6|few|NA|TRBJ2-1
CASSWIGGSSYNEQFF
TGTGCCAGCAGTTGGATTGGCGGTAGCTCCTACAATGAGCAGTTCTTC
>TRBV6-5|NA|TRBD2|TRBJ2-7
CASSLSGSFYEQYF
TGTGCCAGCAGTCTTAGCGGGAGCTTTTACGAGCAGTACTTC
>TRBV7-2|once|NA|TRBJ2-7
CASSRGGFKTYEQYF
TGTGCCAGCAGTCGAGGGGGATTTAAAACCTACGAGCAGTACTTC
>TRBV10-1|NA|TRBD1|TRBJ2-1
CASSLGQGYYNEQFF
TGCGCCAGCAGTTTGGGACAGGGGTACTACAATGAGCAGTTCTTC
>TRBV28|NA|NA|TRBJ1-1
CASSSGVTEAFF
TGTGCCAGCAGTTCAGGGGTGACTGAAGCTTTCTTT
>TRBV2|few|NA|TRBJ2-3
CASSVGRDTQYF
TGTGCCAGCAGTGTGGGGAGAGATACGCAGTATTTT
>TRBV25-1|NA|TRBD2|TRBJ2-1
CASSESTSGSDEQFF
TGTGCCAGCAGTGAGTCCACTAGCGGGAGTGATGAGCAGTTCTTC
>TRBV7-9|NA|NA|TRBJ2-2
CASSLVATNTGELFF
TGTGCCAGCAGCTTAGTTGCGACCAACACCGGGGAGCTGTTTTTT
>TRBV25-1|many|NA|TRBJ2-2
CASRRSQSGELFF
TGTGCCAGCAGGAGAAGCCAATCCGGGGAGCTGTTTTTT
>TRBV19|NA|NA|TRBJ1-1
CASTQGGPGEKAFF
TGTGCCAGTACCCAAGGTGGCCCCGGGGAAAAAGCTTTCTTT
>TRBV19|few|TRBD1|TRBJ1-5
CASRHGQVQPQHF
TGTGCCAGTAGACACGGACAGGTCCAGCCCCAGCATTTT
>TRBV7-2|few|TRBD1|TRBJ2-1
CASSLGQGVYNEQFF
TGTGCCAGCAGCTTGGGACAGGGGGTCTACAATGAGCAGTTCTTC
>TRBV18|NA|NA|TRBJ2-7
CASSREGAREQYF
TGTGCCAGCTCACGGGAGGGGGCGCGGGAGCAGTACTTC
>TRBV9|few|NA|TRBJ2-2
CASSVGIANTGELFF
TGTGCCAGCAGCGTAGGTATAGCGAACACCGGGGAGCTGTTTTTT
>TRBV6-1|NA|NA|TRBJ2-1
CASSEALHNEQFF
TGTGCCAGCAGTGAAGCGCTTCACAATGAGCAGTTCTTC